Following are 5 T cell receptor beta chains from one sample sequenced in a study of long-term antiretroviral therapy in people with HIV. Sequencing used immunoSEQ v3.0 at survey level. TCRdb keeps only in-frame clones here, not all; method: immunoSEQ multiplex PCR. This table has around 12,000 clones, approximately 90% appearing once. This material consisted of unsorted PBMCs, taken 2.1 years after starting antiretroviral therapy. These receptors originate from a woman in her forties with HIV.

The genes are TRBV5-1 and TRBJ1-1, with D possibly TRBD1 on 5 matching bases. The CDR3 covers 14 residues. Between the trimmed V and J ends, which lost 3 bases and 1 base, there was a span of 10 bases. Germline CDR1 is SGHRS and CDR2 is YFSETQ. The DNA of the CDR3 is TGCGCCAGCAGCTCTCGACAGACGAACACTGAAGCTTTCTTT. It codes for CASSSRQTNTEAFF.

This clone showed up just a few times. This sequence joins TRBV6-6 and TRBJ2-1, with no clear D. Germline V gives CDR1 MNHNY, CDR2 SVGAGI (reference sequence). The CDR3 covers 14 residues. Trimming shortened V by 6 bases and J by 4 bases, and 13 bases separated the two germline ends. The CDR3 protein is CASSPRLEYNEQFF. In nucleotides, the CDR3 is TGTGCCAGCAGCCCCCGACTGGAATACAATGAGCAGTTCTTC.

The chain uses TRBV9 and TRBJ2-2; the D is unclear. Trimming pared 0 bases from V and 4 bases from J, leaving 4 bases between. Germline V gene data show CDR1 as SGDLS and CDR2 as YYNGEE. The CDR3 covers 13 residues. The chain's CDR3 is CASSVVGTGELFF. In DNA form, the CDR3 reads TGTGCCAGCAGCGTAGTGGGCACCGGGGAGCTGTTTTTT.

This clone came up once. V usage is TRBV9 and J usage is TRBJ2-1; D is perhaps TRBD1 (6 bases). Per germline, CDR1 SGDLS and CDR2 YYNGEE. The CDR3 spans 16 residues. Trimming removed 3 bases at V and 6 bases at J, with 19 bases between. The CDR3 loop is CASSDIQGLNVNEQFF. In DNA form, the CDR3 reads TGTGCCAGCAGCGATATACAGGGATTGAATGTCAATGAGCAGTTCTTC.

The chain carries TRBV6-1 and TRBJ1-2, with TRBD1 as a possible D gene (5 bases). V was trimmed by 6 bases and J by 3 bases, leaving 11 bases between them. The germline CDR1 and CDR2 sequences are MNHNS and SASEGT. This CDR3 has 13 amino acids. CDR3 sequence (DNA): TGTGCCAGCAGGTTCAGGGTGGACTATGGCTACACCTTC. Protein: CASRFRVDYGYTF.